This is a list of T cell receptor beta chains from one sample in a study of blood T cell repertoires in COVID-19. Profiled with immunoSEQ multiplex PCR; TCRdb holds only in-frame clones, not every one. Altogether more than 250,000 clones are present, more than 75% being singletons, with the ten largest covering 8.5% to 12%. The source material was PBMCs or T cells enriched from blood (not recorded which). These receptors all stem from a woman between 18 and 29 years old who had recovered from COVID-19. Each CDR3 is given with its conserved first and last residue. D genes are given only for firm matches. Only part of the rows carry a size: once, few, many, or a class if the clone is expanded.

J gene: TRBJ1-6
V gene: TRBV27
clone size: NA
D gene: NA
CDR3 protein: CASKAYSNNSPLHF
CDR3 DNA: TGTGCCAGCAAAGCATACTCAAATAATTCACCCCTCCACTTT

J gene: TRBJ1-1
V gene: TRBV25-1
clone size: NA
D gene: NA
CDR3 protein: CASSEWGRTNTEAFF
CDR3 DNA: TGTGCCAGCAGTGAATGGGGCCGGACAAATACTGAAGCTTTCTTT

J gene: TRBJ1-6
V gene: TRBV6-5
clone size: NA
D gene: TRBD1
CDR3 protein: CASSKTGPDSPLHF
CDR3 DNA: TGTGCCAGCAGCAAGACAGGGCCAGACTCACCCCTCCACTTT

J gene: TRBJ2-5
V gene: TRBV10-3
clone size: NA
D gene: TRBD2
CDR3 protein: CAISGREGEAGQETQYF
CDR3 DNA: TGTGCCATCAGTGGGAGGGAGGGTGAAGCGGGACAAGAGACCCAGTACTTC

J gene: TRBJ1-5
V gene: TRBV19
clone size: NA
D gene: NA
CDR3 protein: CASSIGAGNQPQHF
CDR3 DNA: TGTGCCAGTAGTATTGGGGCAGGGAATCAGCCCCAGCATTTT

J gene: TRBJ2-1
V gene: TRBV19
clone size: NA
D gene: TRBD1
CDR3 protein: CASSEGQRQFF
CDR3 DNA: TGTGCCAGTAGTGAGGGACAGCGTCAGTTCTTC

J gene: TRBJ2-3
V gene: TRBV6-1
clone size: NA
D gene: NA
CDR3 protein: CASSEQGGDTQYF
CDR3 DNA: TGTGCCAGCAGTGAACAGGGTGGGGATACGCAGTATTTT

J gene: TRBJ2-3
V gene: TRBV27
clone size: NA
D gene: NA
CDR3 protein: CASTSRGDTQYF
CDR3 DNA: TGTGCCAGCACCTCCAGGGGCGATACGCAGTATTTT

J gene: TRBJ1-1
V gene: TRBV19
clone size: NA
D gene: TRBD1
CDR3 protein: CASRWGAGGTHTEAFF
CDR3 DNA: TGTGCCAGTAGATGGGGAGCAGGGGGAACGCACACTGAAGCTTTCTTT

J gene: TRBJ2-7
V gene: TRBV6-5
clone size: NA
D gene: NA
CDR3 protein: CASSPPERPYEQYF
CDR3 DNA: TGTGCCAGCAGTCCACCAGAGCGCCCCTACGAGCAGTACTTC

J gene: TRBJ2-5
V gene: TRBV27
clone size: NA
D gene: TRBD2
CDR3 protein: CASSSLFGGAEETQYF
CDR3 DNA: TGTGCCAGCAGTTCCCTCTTCGGGGGGGCTGAAGAGACCCAGTACTTC

J gene: TRBJ1-2
V gene: TRBV12-3/TRBV12-4
clone size: NA
D gene: TRBD1
CDR3 protein: CASSGDSNYGYTF
CDR3 DNA: TGTGCCAGCAGTGGGGACAGCAACTATGGCTACACCTTC

J gene: TRBJ2-3
V gene: TRBV2
clone size: NA
D gene: TRBD1
CDR3 protein: CASRGRTGGTDTQYF
CDR3 DNA: TGTGCCAGCAGGGGTCGGACAGGGGGCACAGATACGCAGTATTTT

J gene: TRBJ2-2
V gene: TRBV18
clone size: once
D gene: TRBD1
CDR3 protein: CASSPGQGATTLSTGELFF
CDR3 DNA: TGTGCCAGCTCACCCGGACAGGGGGCGACTACGCTGAGCACCGGGGAGCTGTTTTTT

J gene: TRBJ2-5
V gene: TRBV7-9
clone size: NA
D gene: NA
CDR3 protein: CASSLSSETQYF
CDR3 DNA: TGTGCCAGCAGCTTATCGTCCGAGACCCAGTACTTC

J gene: TRBJ2-7
V gene: TRBV27
clone size: NA
D gene: TRBD1
CDR3 protein: CASSPRDRAYEQYF
CDR3 DNA: TGTGCCAGCAGCCCTCGGGACAGGGCCTACGAGCAGTACTTC

J gene: TRBJ1-1
V gene: TRBV20-1
clone size: NA
D gene: NA
CDR3 protein: CSASGQMNTEAFF
CDR3 DNA: TGCAGTGCTAGTGGGCAGATGAACACTGAAGCTTTCTTT

J gene: TRBJ2-7
V gene: TRBV14
clone size: NA
D gene: TRBD2
CDR3 protein: CASSQDRRTSFDEQYF
CDR3 DNA: TGTGCCAGCAGCCAAGATCGGAGGACTAGTTTTGACGAGCAGTACTTC

J gene: TRBJ1-1
V gene: TRBV19
clone size: few
D gene: NA
CDR3 protein: CASSPNWRGGEAFF
CDR3 DNA: TGTGCCAGTAGCCCCAATTGGAGGGGCGGTGAAGCTTTCTTT

J gene: TRBJ1-4
V gene: TRBV6-5
clone size: NA
D gene: TRBD1
CDR3 protein: CASSRGQGRGEKLFF
CDR3 DNA: TGTGCCAGCAGTCGTGGACAGGGGCGGGGTGAAAAACTGTTTTTT

J gene: TRBJ2-3
V gene: TRBV9
clone size: NA
D gene: NA
CDR3 protein: CASSVGAGDTQYF
CDR3 DNA: TGTGCCAGCAGCGTAGGGGCGGGAGATACGCAGTATTTT

J gene: TRBJ2-7
V gene: TRBV2
clone size: NA
D gene: NA
CDR3 protein: CASSEQGSEQYF
CDR3 DNA: TGTGCCAGCAGTGAACAAGGGAGTGAGCAGTACTTC

J gene: TRBJ2-1
V gene: TRBV18
clone size: once
D gene: NA
CDR3 protein: CASSPPGLRTSPAQAFF
CDR3 DNA: TGTGCCAGCTCACCACCGGGACTCAGAACTAGCCCCGCCCAAGCGTTCTTC